The entry that follows covers one T cell receptor beta chain sequence. Its matching antigen is unknown. This sample is part of a study of response to subunit inactivated influenza vaccine. General observations from the study: A suggestion made by the authors is that each seasonal influenza vaccination recruits few new T cells.

This CDR3 contains 13 residues. Trimming took 5 bases from V and 2 from J, leaving 13 bases between them. Germline CDR1 is DFQATT and CDR2 is SNEGSKA (reference sequence). TCRdb passed the RT-PCR reads through MiXCR, listing each CDR3 protein once. Counted here are 800,000 or so distinct CDR3 sequences, around 21% occurring once; the ten biggest clones make up 9.5% to 13%. The clonotype originates from a man in his forties or fifties who received an inactivated influenza vaccine. The starting material was PBMCs from blood, obtained 4 to 6 days after vaccination. The V call is TRBV20-1, the J call TRBJ2-7; TRBD2 is a possible D gene (5 bases). CDR3 sequence: CSAPGLGAYEQYF. In DNA form, the CDR3 reads TGCAGTGCTCCAGGACTTGGGGCCTACGAGCAGTACTTC.